Reported below is one T cell receptor beta chain. Authors' analysis steps: It was from reference gene primer amplification that nucleated cell counts were estimated. Here immunoSEQ multiplex PCR was the method, and the copy in TCRdb shows in-frame clones only, minus some. V, J and clone size are those of that table, while D and trimming were read from the DNA. The table has almost 250,000 clones, roughly 85% seen once; the top ten hold over 7.5%. The data originate from a study of blood T cell repertoires in COVID-19. Study in general: The cDNA or gDNA used as material had been derived from T cells, B-cell-depleted T cells, or PBMCs.

Germline V CDR1 and CDR2: LNHDA, SQIVND (reference sequence). CDR3 length: 14 amino acids. Trimming left V 5 bases short and J 5 bases short, with 12 bases between. This chain uses TRBV19 with TRBJ1-4, with D perhaps TRBD1 (5 bases). This sequence originates from a woman between 50 and 59 years old with acute COVID-19. The sequenced sample was PBMCs or T cells enriched from blood (not recorded which). The CDR3 DNA sequence: TGTGCCAGTAGTCAACAGAGGACAAATGAAAAACTGTTTTTT. The encoded protein is CASSQQRTNEKLFF.